This T cell receptor beta chain was found in a study of tumor-infiltrating lymphocytes in glioblastoma multiforme (dated 2017 in TCRdb). For the wider study: To find out whether intratumoral genomic heterogeneity fosters TIL diversity, the study jointly investigated somatic mutations, TIL diversity and immune response activity. Broad study findings and their caveats: Generalizability was limited because only one glioblastoma patient was included in the TCR and somatic mutation analysis. Clone frequencies may be distorted by RNA-based TCR sequencing because unequal numbers of TCR transcripts are carried by T cells. The authors noted that sorting T cells into functional subsets, which was not done in this study, would be a future improvement.

TCRB libraries were constructed from RNA through three rounds of nested multiplex PCR following a modified ARM-PCR protocol with multiple V-beta primers and a C-beta primer. TCRB-specific cDNA was synthesized from about 0.5 ug total RNA with ProtoScript II Reverse Transcriptase and a C-beta primer. The description of the TCRB libraries did not include any unique molecular identifiers. In the third PCR, barcodes and adapters were added over roughly 25 cycles with Deep VentR (exo-) polymerase, after which 250-500 bp bands were gel purified. An Illumina HiSeq 2500 was used to sequence the TCRB libraries with 250 bp paired-end reads. Regarding the original processing steps: Reads were cleaned with Trimmomatic, merged with FLASH, assigned V, D and J segments with MiGEC, and analyzed with VDJtools. VDJtools was used to calculate the Shannon-Wiener diversity index, which quantified repertoire diversity. TCRdb reprocessing: public reads trimmed at Q25 with fastp, clones called with MiXCR, in-frame beta chains kept. Duplicate CDR3 protein sequences are folded into a single record with the most common DNA and genes. The V and J calls follow TCRdb's processing rather than the paper's. In this sample the table shows more than 13,000 distinct CDR3 sequences, about 67% of which occur a single time. The top ten clonotypes cover just under 50% of the sample.

About this clonotype itself: Its antigen remains undetermined. There are no base qualities to consult, and no much larger clone falls within one base.

For each of the roughly 11 tumor samples, the AllPrep DNA/RNA mini kit was used to purify genomic DNA and total RNA simultaneously. Every RNA sample had an OD 260/280 ratio above 1.9 and an RNA integrity number above 6.5. Inclusive of the bounding cysteine and phenylalanine, the CDR3 is 17 residues long. Only the CDR3 portion is preserved as DNA: 51 bases, with reading frame beginning at the first base. V trim: 2 bases; J trim: 8 bases; unmatched bases: 9. In the germline V gene, CDR1 corresponds to MGHRA and CDR2 to YSYEKL. The source of this sequence is a male donor with glioblastoma. Input material: brain tumor tissue. This chain joins TRBV4-1 to TRBJ2-6; a stretch of 10 junction bases matches TRBD1. The CDR3 protein is CASSQKGQGSVSNVLTF. The DNA sequence is as follows: TGCGCCAGCAGCCAAAAGGGACAGGGGTCTGTGTCCAACGTCCTGACTTTC.